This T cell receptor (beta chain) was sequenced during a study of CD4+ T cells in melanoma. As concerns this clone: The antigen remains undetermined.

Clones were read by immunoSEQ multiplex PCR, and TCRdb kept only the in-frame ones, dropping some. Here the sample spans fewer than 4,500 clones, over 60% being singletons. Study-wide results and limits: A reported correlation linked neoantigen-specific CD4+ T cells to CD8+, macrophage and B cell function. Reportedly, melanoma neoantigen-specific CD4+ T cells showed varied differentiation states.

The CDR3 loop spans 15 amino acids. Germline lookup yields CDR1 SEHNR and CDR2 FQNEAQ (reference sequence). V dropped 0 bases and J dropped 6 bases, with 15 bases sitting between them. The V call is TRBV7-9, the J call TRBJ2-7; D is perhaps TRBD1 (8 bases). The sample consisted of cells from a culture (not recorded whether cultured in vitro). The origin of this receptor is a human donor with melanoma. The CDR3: CASSLARTGRAEQYF. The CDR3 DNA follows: TGTGCCAGCAGCTTAGCCCGGACAGGGAGGGCCGAGCAGTACTTC.